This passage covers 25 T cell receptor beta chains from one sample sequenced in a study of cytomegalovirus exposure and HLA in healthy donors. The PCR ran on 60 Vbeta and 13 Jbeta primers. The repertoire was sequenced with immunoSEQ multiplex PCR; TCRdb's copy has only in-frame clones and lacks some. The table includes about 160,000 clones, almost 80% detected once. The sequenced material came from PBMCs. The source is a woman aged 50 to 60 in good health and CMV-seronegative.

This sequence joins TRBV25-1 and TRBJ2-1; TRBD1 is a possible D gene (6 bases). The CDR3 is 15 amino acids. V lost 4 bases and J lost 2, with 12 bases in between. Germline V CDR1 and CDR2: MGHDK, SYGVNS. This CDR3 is CASSAADRPYNEQFF. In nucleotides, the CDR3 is TGTGCCAGCAGTGCAGCCGACAGGCCCTACAATGAGCAGTTCTTC.

The CDR3 DNA is TGCGCCAGCAGCCAAGGGGCAGGGATGGGATACGAGCAGTACTTC. Residues: CASSQGAGMGYEQYF. J is TRBJ2-7 and V is TRBV4-3, with a weak D call TRBD1 (5 bases). Trimming shortened V by 1 base and J by 4 bases, and 14 bases separated the two germline ends. Per germline, CDR1 LGHNA and CDR2 YSLEER. The CDR3 is 15 residues long.

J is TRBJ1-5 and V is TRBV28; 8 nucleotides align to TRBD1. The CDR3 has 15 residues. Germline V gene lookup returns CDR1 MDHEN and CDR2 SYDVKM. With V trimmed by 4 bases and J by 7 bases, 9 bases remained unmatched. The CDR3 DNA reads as TGTGCCAGCAGTTGGCGCAGGGGGCAAGGGCAGCCCCAGCATTTT. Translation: CASSWRRGQGQPQHF.

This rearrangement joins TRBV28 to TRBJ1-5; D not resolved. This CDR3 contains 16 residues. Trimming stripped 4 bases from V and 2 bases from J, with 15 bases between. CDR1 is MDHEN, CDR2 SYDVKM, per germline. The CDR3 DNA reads TGTGCCAGCAGTTCCCCAAAGAGGGTTGGCAATCAGCCCCAGCATTTT. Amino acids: CASSSPKRVGNQPQHF.

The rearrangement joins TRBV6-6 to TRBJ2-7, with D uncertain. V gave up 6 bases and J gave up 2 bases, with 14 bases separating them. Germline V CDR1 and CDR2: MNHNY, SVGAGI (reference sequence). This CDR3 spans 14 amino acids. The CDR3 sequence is CASRSKSATYEQYF. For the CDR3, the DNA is TGTGCCAGCAGATCTAAATCCGCTACCTACGAGCAGTACTTC.

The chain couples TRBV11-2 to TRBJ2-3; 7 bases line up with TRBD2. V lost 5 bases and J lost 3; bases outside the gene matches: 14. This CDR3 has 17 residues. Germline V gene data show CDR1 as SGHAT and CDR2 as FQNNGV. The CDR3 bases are TGTGCCAGCAGCCCCTCGGGAGCGGGACGGGTGACAGATACGCAGTATTTT. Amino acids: CASSPSGAGRVTDTQYF.

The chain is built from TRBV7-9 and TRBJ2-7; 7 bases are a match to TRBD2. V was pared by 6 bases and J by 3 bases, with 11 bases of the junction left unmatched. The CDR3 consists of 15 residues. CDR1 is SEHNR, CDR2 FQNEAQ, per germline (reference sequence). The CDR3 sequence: CASRPGQSGVYEQYF. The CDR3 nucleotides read TGTGCCAGCAGGCCAGGACAAAGCGGGGTCTACGAGCAGTACTTC. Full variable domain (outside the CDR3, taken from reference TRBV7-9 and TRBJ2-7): DTGVSQNPRHKITKRGQNVTFRCDPISEHNRLYWYRQTLGQGPEFLTYFQNEAQLEKSRLLSDRFSAERPKGSFSTLEIQRTEQGDSAMYLCASRPGQSGVYEQYFGPGTRLTVT.

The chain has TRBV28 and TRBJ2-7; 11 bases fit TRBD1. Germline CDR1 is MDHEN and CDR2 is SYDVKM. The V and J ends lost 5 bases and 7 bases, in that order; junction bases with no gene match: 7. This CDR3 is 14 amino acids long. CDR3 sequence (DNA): TGTGCCAGCAGTCCCGGACAGGGGGCGCGGGAGCAGTACTTC. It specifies CASSPGQGAREQYF.

The CDR3 is CASSLSAVTYRGGTEAFF. The CDR3 nucleotides are TGCGCCAGCAGCTTGTCGGCCGTTACCTACAGGGGGGGAACTGAAGCTTTCTTT. The J gene is TRBJ1-1, the V gene TRBV5-1; 8 bases fit TRBD1. Trimming took 1 base from V and 5 from J; bases not matched to a gene: 16. CDR1 SGHRS and CDR2 YFSETQ come from the germline V gene. This CDR3 is built from 18 residues.

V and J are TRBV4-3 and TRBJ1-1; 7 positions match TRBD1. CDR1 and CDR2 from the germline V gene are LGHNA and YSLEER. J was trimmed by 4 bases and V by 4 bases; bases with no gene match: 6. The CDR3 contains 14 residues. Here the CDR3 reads CASSRNRGATEAFF. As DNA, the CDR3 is TGCGCCAGCAGCCGTAACAGGGGTGCCACTGAAGCTTTCTTT.

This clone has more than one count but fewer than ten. The CDR3 DNA follows: TGCGCCAGCAGCCAGGGTTTCCGGATTCGAGAGTCCCGACCGTCGGGTGGGGAGCAGTTCTTC. Its translation is CASSQGFRIRESRPSGGEQFF. The chain links TRBV4-3 to TRBJ2-1; D is uncertain. V lost 3 bases and J 10 bases, leaving 37 bases between the germline ends. Germline V gene lookup returns CDR1 LGHNA and CDR2 YSLEER. The CDR3 consists of 21 residues.

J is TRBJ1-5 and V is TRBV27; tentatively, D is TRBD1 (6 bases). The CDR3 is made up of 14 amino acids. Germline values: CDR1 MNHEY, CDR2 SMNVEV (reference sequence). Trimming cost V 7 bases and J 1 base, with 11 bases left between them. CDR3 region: CASKQGYSNQPQHF. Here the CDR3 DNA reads TGTGCCAGCAAGCAGGGGTACAGCAATCAGCCCCAGCATTTT.

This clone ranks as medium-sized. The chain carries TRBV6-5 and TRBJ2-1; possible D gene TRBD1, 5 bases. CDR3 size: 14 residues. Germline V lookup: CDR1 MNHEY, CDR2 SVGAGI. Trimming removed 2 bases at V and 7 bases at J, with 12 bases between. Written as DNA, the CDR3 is TGTGCCAGCAGTTACACAGGCCCCTGGAATGAGCAGTTCTTC. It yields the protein CASSYTGPWNEQFF.

As DNA, the CDR3 is TGCGCCAGCAGTGAGGGGACAGGGGGCTTCGAGCAGTACTTC. Its protein product is CASSEGTGGFEQYF. The chain links TRBV10-1 to TRBJ2-5; 12 bases align to TRBD1. The J call may be mistaken, given a closer DNA end match to TRBJ2-7. The germline V gene encodes CDR1 WNHNN and CDR2 SYGVQD (reference sequence). The CDR3 is 14 residues long.

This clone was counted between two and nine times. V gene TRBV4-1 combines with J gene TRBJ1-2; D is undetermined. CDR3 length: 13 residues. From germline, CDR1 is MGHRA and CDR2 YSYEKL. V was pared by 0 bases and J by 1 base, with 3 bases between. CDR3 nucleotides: TGCGCCAGCAGCCAAGACAATAACTATGGCTACACCTTC. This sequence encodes CASSQDNNYGYTF.

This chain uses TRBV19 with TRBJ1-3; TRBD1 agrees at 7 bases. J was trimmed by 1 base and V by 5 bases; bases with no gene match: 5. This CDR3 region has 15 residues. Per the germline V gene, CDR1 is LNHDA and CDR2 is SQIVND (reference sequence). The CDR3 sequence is CASSPGTASGNTIYF. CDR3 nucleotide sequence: TGTGCCAGTAGTCCCGGGACAGCGTCTGGAAACACCATATATTTT.

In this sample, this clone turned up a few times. The CDR3 bases are TGTGCCAGCGGGACACGCTACGAGCAGTACTTC. Its protein is CASGTRYEQYF. V gene TRBV2 combines with J gene TRBJ2-7, with a weak D call TRBD1 (6 bases). This CDR3 contains 11 residues. The germline V gene has CDR1 SNHLY and CDR2 FYNNEI. V lost 8 bases to trimming and J lost 3 bases, with 8 bases between them.

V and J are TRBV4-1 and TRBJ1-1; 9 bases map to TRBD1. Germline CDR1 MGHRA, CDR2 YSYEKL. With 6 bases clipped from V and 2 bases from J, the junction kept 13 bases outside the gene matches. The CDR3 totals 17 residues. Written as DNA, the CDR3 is TGCGCCAGCAGACACACCCCCCGGGACAGGGAAAACACTGAAGCTTTCTTT. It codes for CASRHTPRDRENTEAFF.

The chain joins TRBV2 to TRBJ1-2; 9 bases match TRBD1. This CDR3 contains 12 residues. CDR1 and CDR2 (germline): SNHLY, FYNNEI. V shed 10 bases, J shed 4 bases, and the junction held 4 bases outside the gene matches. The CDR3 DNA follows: TGTGCCAAAGGACAGGGGCTCTATGGCTACACCTTC. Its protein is CAKGQGLYGYTF.

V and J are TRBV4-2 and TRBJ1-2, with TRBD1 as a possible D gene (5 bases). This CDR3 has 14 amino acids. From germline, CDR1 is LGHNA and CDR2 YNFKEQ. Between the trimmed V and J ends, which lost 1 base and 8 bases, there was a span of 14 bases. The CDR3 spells CASSQGQEGRGYTF. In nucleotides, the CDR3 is TGTGCCAGCAGCCAAGGGCAGGAGGGGAGGGGCTACACCTTC.

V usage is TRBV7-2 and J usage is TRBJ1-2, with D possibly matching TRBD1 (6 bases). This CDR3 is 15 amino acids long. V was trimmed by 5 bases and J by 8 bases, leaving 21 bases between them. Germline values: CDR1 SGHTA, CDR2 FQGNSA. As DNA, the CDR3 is TGTGCCAGCAGCCTGCGCTACACAGGGCAGGGGGGCTACACCTTC. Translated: CASSLRYTGQGGYTF.

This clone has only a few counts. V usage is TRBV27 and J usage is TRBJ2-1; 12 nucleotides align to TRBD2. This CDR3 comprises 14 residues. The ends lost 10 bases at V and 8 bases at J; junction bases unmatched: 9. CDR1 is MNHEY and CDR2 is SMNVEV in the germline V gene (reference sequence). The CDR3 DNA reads TGTGCCAACCTAGCGGGGGGGCTTGGCTATGAGCAGTTCTTC. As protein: CANLAGGLGYEQFF.

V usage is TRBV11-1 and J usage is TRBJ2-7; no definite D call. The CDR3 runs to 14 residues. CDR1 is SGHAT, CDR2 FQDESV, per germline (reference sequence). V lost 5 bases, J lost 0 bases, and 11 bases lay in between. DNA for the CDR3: TGTGCCAGCAGCCACGAGCGATTCTCCTACGAGCAGTACTTC. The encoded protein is CASSHERFSYEQYF.

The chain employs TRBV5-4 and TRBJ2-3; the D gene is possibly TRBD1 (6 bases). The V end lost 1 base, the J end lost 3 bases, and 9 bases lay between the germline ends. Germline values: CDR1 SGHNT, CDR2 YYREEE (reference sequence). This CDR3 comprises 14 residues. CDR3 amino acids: CASSLFQGTDTQYF. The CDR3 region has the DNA TGTGCCAGCAGCTTGTTTCAGGGGACAGATACGCAGTATTTT.

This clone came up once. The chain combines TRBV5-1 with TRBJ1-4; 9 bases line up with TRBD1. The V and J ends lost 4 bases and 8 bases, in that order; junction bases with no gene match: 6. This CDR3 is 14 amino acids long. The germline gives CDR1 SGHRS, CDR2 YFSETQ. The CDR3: CASSEGTGNEKLFF. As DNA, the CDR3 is TGCGCCAGCAGCGAGGGGACAGGGAACGAAAAACTGTTTTTT.